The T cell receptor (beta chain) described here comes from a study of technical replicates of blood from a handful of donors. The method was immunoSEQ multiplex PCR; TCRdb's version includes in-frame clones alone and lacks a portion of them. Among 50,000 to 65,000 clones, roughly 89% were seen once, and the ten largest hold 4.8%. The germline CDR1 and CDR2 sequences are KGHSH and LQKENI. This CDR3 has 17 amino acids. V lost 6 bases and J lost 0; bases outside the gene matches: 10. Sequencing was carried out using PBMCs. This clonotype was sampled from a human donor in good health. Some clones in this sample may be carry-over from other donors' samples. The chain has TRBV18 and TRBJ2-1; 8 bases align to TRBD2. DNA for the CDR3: TGTGCCAGCTCCCCGCAGCGGGGGTTACTCTCCTACAATGAGCAGTTCTTC. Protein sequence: CASSPQRGLLSYNEQFF.